The clone carrying this T cell receptor beta chain appeared a few times. The antigen remains unidentified. These data are taken from a study of identical twins. Trimming removed 3 bases from V and 3 bases from J; junction bases left unmatched: 9. The CDR3 is 16 residues long. TCRdb reprocessed the 5' RACE reads with MiXCR, giving one entry per CDR3 protein. The sample holds 1.5 million to 2 million distinct CDR3 sequences, about 31% seen once. Study results and caveats: Invariant MAIT and iNKT cells may have partly biased zero-insertion analyses.

The V call is TRBV12-3 or TRBV12-4, the J call TRBJ2-7; TRBD2 aligns across 9 bases. The sample taken for sequencing was cord blood. The origin of this receptor is a newborn girl in good health. As DNA, the CDR3 is TGTGCCAGCAGTTTCTCTCCGGGACTAGCACGCTACGAGCAGTACTTC. It yields the protein CASSFSPGLARYEQYF.